The 14 T cell receptor beta chains in this list originate from one sample, sequenced in a study of blood T cell repertoires in COVID-19. TCRdb's table, derived via immunoSEQ multiplex PCR, lists solely in-frame clones and lacks some. The sample has about 140,000 clones; about 86% are singletons. What was sequenced was peripheral blood. These receptors originate from a human donor in a cohort sampled during active COVID-19.

The J gene is TRBJ1-5, the V gene TRBV6-1, with a tentative D call TRBD1 (6 bases). Trimming shortened V by 3 bases and J by 1 base, and 10 bases separated the two germline ends. In germline, CDR1 is MNHNS, CDR2 SASEGT. CDR3 size: 15 residues. The DNA of the CDR3 is TGTGCCAGCAGTGATCGTACAGGGAGCAATCAGCCCCAGCATTTT. This sequence encodes CASSDRTGSNQPQHF.

The gene calls are TRBV7-9 and TRBJ1-5; TRBD1 is a possible D gene (5 bases). There are 15 residues in the CDR3. Trimming pared 0 bases from V and 6 bases from J, leaving 12 bases between. Germline V CDR1 and CDR2: SEHNR, FQNEAQ (reference sequence). The CDR3 loop is CASSLAGAGIQPQHF. The DNA for the CDR3 is TGTGCCAGCAGCTTAGCAGGGGCAGGGATTCAGCCCCAGCATTTT.

This clone was counted a single time. At one end the junction does not follow the germline gene, possibly because of a read error. The chain is built from TRBV18 and TRBJ1-5, with 12 bases aligning to TRBD1. Germline-derived CDR1 and CDR2 are KGHSH and LQKENI. This CDR3 contains 17 residues. Here the CDR3 DNA reads TGTGCCAGCTCACGAATCCAAGGGACAGGGGGCAAGCAGCCCCAGCATTTT. It codes for CASSRIQGTGGKQPQHF. The whole variable domain, filled in from reference TRBV18 and TRBJ1-5, reads NAGVMQNPRHLVRRRGQEARLRCSPMKGHSHVYWYRQLPEEGLKFMVYLQKENIIDESGMPKERFSAEFPKEGPSILRIQQVVRGDSAAYFCASSRIQGTGGKQPQHFGDGTRLSIL.

The chain couples TRBV21-1 to TRBJ1-5. TRBV21-1 is listed as a pseudogene. CDR3 length equals 18 residues. Here the CDR3 reads CASSSNGGQPRSNQPQHF. The CDR3 DNA is TGTGCCAGCAGCTCCAACGGCGGGCAGCCGAGAAGCAATCAGCCCCAGCATTTT.

V is TRBV25-1 and J is TRBJ2-1; TRBD1 matches at 7 bases. After removal of 3 bases from V and 12 bases from J, the junction contained 14 bases not matched to a gene. This CDR3 spans 15 amino acids. Germline V gene data show CDR1 as MGHDK and CDR2 as SYGVNS. The CDR3 spells CASSDDRDVRFGQFF. DNA for the CDR3: TGTGCCAGCAGTGACGACAGGGATGTGAGATTCGGGCAGTTCTTC.

The V call is TRBV15, the J call TRBJ1-1; tentatively, D is TRBD1 (6 bases). Per germline, CDR1 LNHNV and CDR2 YYDKDF (reference sequence). V was pared by 1 base and J by 0 bases, with 18 bases between. The CDR3 totals 18 residues. The CDR3 here is CATSRAGGTGLLNTEAFF. CDR3 nucleotide sequence: TGTGCCACCAGCAGAGCCGGTGGAACAGGGTTATTGAACACTGAAGCTTTCTTT.

This rearrangement joins TRBV3-1 (or the pseudogene TRBV3-2) to TRBJ1-2; 7 nucleotides agree with TRBD1. From germline, CDR1 is LGHDT and CDR2 YNNKEL (reference sequence). V lost 4 bases, J lost 6 bases, and 2 bases stayed unmatched. This CDR3 has 12 residues. CDR3 DNA sequence: TGTGCCAGCAGCCTAGGACAGGATGGCTACACCTTC. Its protein product is CASSLGQDGYTF.

CDR3 in amino acids: CASKGGSQYNEQFF. Here the CDR3 DNA reads TGTGCCAGCAAAGGGGGCAGCCAATACAATGAGCAGTTCTTC. The V call is TRBV6-5, the J call TRBJ2-1; TRBD1 aligns across 7 bases. The germline V gene has CDR1 MNHEY and CDR2 SVGAGI. CDR3 length equals 14 residues. V shed 7 bases and J 4 bases; nucleotides not matched to a gene: 7.

This clone is classed as medium-sized. The chain recombines TRBV13 with TRBJ2-7; weak D call: TRBD1 (6 bases). The CDR3 has 16 amino acids. Deletions cut 0 bases from V and 4 bases from J, with 16 bases between. Per germline, CDR1 PRHDT and CDR2 FYEKMQ (reference sequence). CDR3 residues: CASSLGPGDGTYEQYF. CDR3 in DNA: TGTGCCAGCAGCTTAGGCCCAGGGGACGGGACATACGAGCAGTACTTC.

The V call is TRBV28, the J call TRBJ2-7; 12 nucleotides align to TRBD2. The CDR3 spans 13 residues. Germline CDR1 and CDR2: MDHEN and SYDVKM. Trimming at V came to 9 bases and at J to 3 bases, leaving 3 bases not matched to a gene. CDR3: CASRTSGVYEQYF. The CDR3 region has the DNA TGTGCCAGTCGGACTAGCGGGGTCTACGAGCAGTACTTC.

This rearrangement joins TRBV3-1 (or the pseudogene TRBV3-2) to TRBJ1-2; D perhaps matches TRBD1 (5 bases). Germline V lookup: CDR1 LGHDT, CDR2 YNNKEL (reference sequence). The CDR3 sequence is 14 residues long. V was pared by 0 bases and J by 8 bases, with 13 bases between. For the CDR3, the DNA is TGTGCCAGCAGCCAAGACTCTGGGGCTCGGGGCTACACCTTC. This translates into CASSQDSGARGYTF.

The chain employs TRBV27 and TRBJ2-2; 13 bases agree with TRBD2. The junction had 3 bases not matched to a gene; V was cut back by 5 bases and J by 6 bases. The CDR3 is 15 residues long. CDR1 and CDR2 (germline): MNHEY, SMNVEV (reference sequence). CDR3 residues: CASSTGLAGAGELFF. CDR3 DNA: TGTGCCAGCAGTACAGGACTAGCGGGGGCCGGGGAGCTGTTTTTT.

V and J are TRBV19 and TRBJ2-1; TRBD2 agrees at 8 bases. Trimming removed 1 base from V and 5 bases from J; junction bases left unmatched: 7. From germline, CDR1 is LNHDA and CDR2 SQIVND (reference sequence). There are 16 residues in the CDR3. The DNA of the CDR3 is TGTGCCAGTAGTATAGGAGGTCGGGGGGGGCACAATGAGCAGTTCTTC. Its protein product is CASSIGGRGGHNEQFF.

The chain employs TRBV27 and TRBJ2-7; 9 positions match TRBD1. V lost 2 bases, J lost 2 bases, and 4 bases stayed unmatched. Germline CDR1 reads MNHEY; CDR2 reads SMNVEV (reference sequence). The CDR3 loop spans 15 amino acids. Written as DNA, the CDR3 is TGTGCCAGCAGTTTAAGCAGGACAGGGGCCTACGAGCAGTACTTC. Amino acids: CASSLSRTGAYEQYF.